This TCR beta chain is from a study of blood T cell repertoires in COVID-19 (dated by TCRdb to 2019 to 2021). About the full investigation: The collaborator samples originated in the United States, Italy and Spain and spanned the acute and convalescent phases of COVID-19. The material from the prospective study consisted of cDNA or gDNA derived from T cells, B-cell-depleted T cells, or PBMCs. Subjects who had been exposed to COVID-19, were actively infected with it, or had recovered from it provided the deeply sampled blood TCRbeta repertoires that made up the dataset. The repertoires were released in a freely available public database intended as a resource for research on the immune response to SARS-CoV-2. Samples were obtained from the ongoing ImmuneRACE study (first 160 participants) and from 1,254 subjects provided by 6 global collaborators. Sample metadata almost always included a de-identified subject ID, COVID-19 status, age in years and sex. Where available, HLA class I and class II types were obtained from metadata supplied by the sample provider rather than from assay-based typing. On the study overall, not on this receptor specifically: How much clinical and demographic metadata was included differed by source and by participant, and the metadata was provided uncurated.

Participants in the prospective study were enrolled through a virtual design, were aged about 18 to 100 years, and lived in 24 United States geographic areas. In the prospective study, cohorts were assigned on the basis of participant-reported clinical history obtained from a screening survey and a study questionnaire. For ImmuneRACE Cohort 3, a participant was defined as recovered based on two consecutive negative NP/OP PCR tests, clearance by a healthcare professional, or resolution of symptoms. Each participant in the prospective study had whole blood, serum and a nasopharyngeal or oropharyngeal swab collected by mobile phlebotomists. Prospective study participants could optionally give additional blood draws and questionnaires over an approximately 2-month period. Prospective study blood samples were shipped either frozen or at room temperature before DNA extraction. Turning to this clone: Its recognized antigen is unknown. No base-level quality is on record; no much larger clone is a single base apart.

Including the terminal cysteine and phenylalanine, the CDR3 comprises 16 residues. The read is trimmed to its CDR3 DNA, 48 bases read in frame from base 1. Sequences MNHNS (CDR1) and SASEGT (CDR2) are obtained from the germline V gene. V is pruned by 4 bases and J by 8 bases, leaving 10 bases of the junction without a gene match. TCRbeta CDR3 regions were amplified from genomic DNA using the immunoSEQ Assay, a bias-controlled multiplex PCR. In the authors' own workflow: Nucleated cell counts per sample were estimated from amplification of reference gene primers within the assay. To quantify the absolute abundance of each unique TCRbeta CDR3 rearrangement, sequence reads were collapsed and filtered. For each sample, productive Simpson clonality was calculated as the square root of Simpson's diversity index across productive rearrangements. TCRdb took over this immuneACCESS table, retaining in-frame rearrangements with V and J assigned. Such tables are incomplete; in checked studies, under half of the missing clones stem from an unresolved V gene, and the remainder is unexplained. The V and J calls and clone size are taken from that table; D and trimming were inferred from the DNA. The sample table contains around 500,000 clones; only one count was recorded for more than 85% of them. The top ten clonotypes cover 8% to 9.5% of the sample.

Sequenced sample: PBMCs or T cells enriched from blood (not recorded which). The sequence joins TRBV6-1 to TRBJ1-6; TRBD1 agrees with 8 junctional bases. The clonotype was recovered from a woman in her sixties who had recovered from COVID-19. CDR3 sequence: CASSGSQGAFHSPLHF. The DNA is as follows: TGTGCCAGCAGTGGGAGTCAGGGGGCATTCCATTCACCCCTCCACTTT.